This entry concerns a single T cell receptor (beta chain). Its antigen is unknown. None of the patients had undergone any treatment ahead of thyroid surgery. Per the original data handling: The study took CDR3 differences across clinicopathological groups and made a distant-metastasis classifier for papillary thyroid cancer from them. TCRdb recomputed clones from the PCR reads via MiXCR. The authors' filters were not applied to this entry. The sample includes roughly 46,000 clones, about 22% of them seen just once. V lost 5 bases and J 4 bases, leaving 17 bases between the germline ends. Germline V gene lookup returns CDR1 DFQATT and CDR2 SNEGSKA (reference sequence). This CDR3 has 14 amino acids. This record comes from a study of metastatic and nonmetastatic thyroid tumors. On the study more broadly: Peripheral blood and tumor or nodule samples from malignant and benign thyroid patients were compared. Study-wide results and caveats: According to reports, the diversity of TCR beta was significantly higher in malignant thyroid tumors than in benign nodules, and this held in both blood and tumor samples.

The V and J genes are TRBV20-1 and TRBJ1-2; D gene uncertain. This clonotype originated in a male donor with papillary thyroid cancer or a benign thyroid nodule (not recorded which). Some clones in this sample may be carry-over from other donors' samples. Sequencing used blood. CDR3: CSARPSGSIYGYTF. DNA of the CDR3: TGCAGTGCTCGGCCTAGTGGGAGCATCTATGGCTACACCTTC.